The present T cell receptor beta chain was sequenced within a study of blood T cell repertoires in COVID-19. Background on the study: COVID-19 samples, acute and convalescent, were from the United States, Italy and Spain.

This CDR3 has 16 amino acids. Trimming at V came to 5 bases and at J to 0 bases, leaving 10 bases not matched to a gene. Germline CDR1 reads GTSNPN; CDR2 reads SVGIG (reference sequence). Clones were sequenced by immunoSEQ multiplex PCR, and TCRdb holds only the in-frame ones, with some missing. Of about 190,000 clones in the sample, 70% to 90% were seen once. The V and J genes are TRBV30 and TRBJ1-5, with 7 positions matching TRBD1. Sample: peripheral blood. The receptor's source is a middle-aged woman who had recovered from COVID-19. For the CDR3, the DNA is TGTGCCTGGGGGACAGTGGGGCCTATTAGCAATCAGCCCCAGCATTTT. Translating it yields CAWGTVGPISNQPQHF. Together with reference TRBV30 and TRBJ1-5, the CDR3 gives the full variable domain: SQTIHQWPATLVQPVGSPLSLECTVEGTSNPNLYWYRQAAGRGLQLLFYSVGIGQISSEVPQNLSASRPQDRQFILSSKKLLLSDSGFYLCAWGTVGPISNQPQHFGDGTRLSIL.